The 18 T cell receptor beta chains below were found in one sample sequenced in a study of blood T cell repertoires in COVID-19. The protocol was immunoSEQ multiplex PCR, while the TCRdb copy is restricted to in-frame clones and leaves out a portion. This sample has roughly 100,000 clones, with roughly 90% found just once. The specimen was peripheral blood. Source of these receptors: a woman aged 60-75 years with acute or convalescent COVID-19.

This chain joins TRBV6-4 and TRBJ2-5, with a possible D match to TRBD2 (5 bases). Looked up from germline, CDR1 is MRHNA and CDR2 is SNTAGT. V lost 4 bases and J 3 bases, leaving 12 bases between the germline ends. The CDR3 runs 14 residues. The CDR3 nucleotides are TGTGCCAGCAGTGCTAGGACGGAGGAAGAGACCCAGTACTTC. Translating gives CASSARTEEETQYF.

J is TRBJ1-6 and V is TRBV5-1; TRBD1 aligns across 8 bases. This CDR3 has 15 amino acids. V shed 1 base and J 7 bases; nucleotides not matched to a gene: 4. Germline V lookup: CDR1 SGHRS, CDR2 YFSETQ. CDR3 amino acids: CASSLSGQGNSPLHF. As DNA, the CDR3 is TGCGCCAGCAGCTTGAGTGGACAGGGCAATTCACCCCTCCACTTT.

The CDR3 DNA is TGTGCCTGGAGTGTTCTGGACATGAACACTGAAGCTTTCTTT. Residues: CAWSVLDMNTEAFF. The rearrangement joins TRBV30 to TRBJ1-1; a possible D gene is TRBD1 (5 bases). This CDR3 has 14 amino acids. The germline V gene has CDR1 GTSNPN and CDR2 SVGIG (reference sequence). Deletions cut 0 bases from V and 0 bases from J, with 8 bases between. The variable domain in full, with the rest retrieved from reference TRBV30 and TRBJ1-1, is SQTIHQWPATLVQPVGSPLSLECTVEGTSNPNLYWYRQAAGRGLQLLFYSVGIGQISSEVPQNLSASRPQDRQFILSSKKLLLSDSGFYLCAWSVLDMNTEAFFGQGTRLTVV.

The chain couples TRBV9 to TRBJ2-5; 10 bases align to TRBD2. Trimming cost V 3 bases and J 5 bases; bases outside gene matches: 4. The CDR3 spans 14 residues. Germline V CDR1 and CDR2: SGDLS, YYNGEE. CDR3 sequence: CASSAGLASETQYF. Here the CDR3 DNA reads TGTGCCAGCAGCGCGGGACTAGCGAGCGAGACCCAGTACTTC.

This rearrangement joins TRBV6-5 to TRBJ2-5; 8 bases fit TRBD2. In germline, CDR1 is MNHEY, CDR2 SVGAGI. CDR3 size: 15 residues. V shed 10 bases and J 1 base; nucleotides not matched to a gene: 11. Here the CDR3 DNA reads TGTGCCACCGGGAGGGAAACAGGGAGCCAAGAGACCCAGTACTTC. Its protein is CATGRETGSQETQYF.

The CDR3 is CASSVSTETGGVYGYTF. CDR3 sequence (DNA): TGTGCCAGCAGCGTATCTACGGAGACAGGGGGCGTCTATGGCTACACCTTC. This chain connects TRBV9 to TRBJ1-2; TRBD1 matches 10 bases. The CDR3 runs 17 residues. J was trimmed by 4 bases and V by 1 base; bases with no gene match: 10. CDR1 SGDLS and CDR2 YYNGEE come from the germline V gene.

The CDR3 DNA follows: TGTGCCAGCAGCCAGGACTGGAGAGGCTACACCTTC. Its protein product is CASSQDWRGYTF. The chain recombines TRBV3-1 (or the pseudogene TRBV3-2) with TRBJ1-2; no firm D call. The CDR3 extends over 12 amino acids. Germline V gene sequence: CDR1 LGHDT, CDR2 YNNKEL (reference sequence). V lost 3 bases, J lost 8 bases, and 10 bases lay in between.

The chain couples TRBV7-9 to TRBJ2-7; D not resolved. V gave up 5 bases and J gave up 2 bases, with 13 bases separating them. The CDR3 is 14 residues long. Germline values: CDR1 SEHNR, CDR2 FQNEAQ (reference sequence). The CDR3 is CASSPRGATYEQYF. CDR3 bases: TGTGCCAGCAGCCCGAGAGGAGCTACCTACGAGCAGTACTTC.

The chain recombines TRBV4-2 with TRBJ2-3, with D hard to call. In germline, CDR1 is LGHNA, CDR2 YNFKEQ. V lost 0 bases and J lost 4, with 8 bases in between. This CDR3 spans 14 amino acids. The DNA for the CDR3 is TGTGCCAGCAGCCAAGAGGAGAAAGCAGATACGCAGTATTTT. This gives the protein CASSQEEKADTQYF.

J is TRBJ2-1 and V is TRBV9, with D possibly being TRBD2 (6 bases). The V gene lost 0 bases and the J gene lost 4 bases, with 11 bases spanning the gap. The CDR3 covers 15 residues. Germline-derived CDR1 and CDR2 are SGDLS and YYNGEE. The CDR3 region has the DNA TGTGCCAGCAGCGTAGCTGGCGCGGGATACAATGAGCAGTTCTTC. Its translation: CASSVAGAGYNEQFF.

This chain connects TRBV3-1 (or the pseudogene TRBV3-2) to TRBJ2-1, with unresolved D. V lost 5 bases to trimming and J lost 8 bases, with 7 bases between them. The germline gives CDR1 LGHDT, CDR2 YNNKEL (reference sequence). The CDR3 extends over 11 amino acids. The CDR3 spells CASSLGDEQFF. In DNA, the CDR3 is TGTGCCAGCAGCTTGGGCGATGAGCAGTTCTTC.

The DNA of the CDR3 is TGTGCCAGCAGCGTGGGGGACAGGGGCGCGAACGGGGAGCTGTTTTTT. Translating gives CASSVGDRGANGELFF. The chain uses TRBV9 and TRBJ2-2, with TRBD1 matching 10 bases. This CDR3 has 16 residues. The trim removed 2 bases at V and 7 bases at J, leaving 8 bases unmatched. Looked up from germline, CDR1 is SGDLS and CDR2 is YYNGEE.

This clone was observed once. The CDR3, as DNA: TGTGCCACCAGCGGTCAGGGTGCAAATGAAAAACTGTTTTTT. Protein sequence: CATSGQGANEKLFF. The genes are TRBV15 and TRBJ1-4, with TRBD1 as a possible D gene (5 bases). CDR1 is LNHNV, CDR2 YYDKDF, per germline (reference sequence). V gave up 5 bases and J gave up 5 bases, with 12 bases separating them. The CDR3 extends over 14 amino acids.

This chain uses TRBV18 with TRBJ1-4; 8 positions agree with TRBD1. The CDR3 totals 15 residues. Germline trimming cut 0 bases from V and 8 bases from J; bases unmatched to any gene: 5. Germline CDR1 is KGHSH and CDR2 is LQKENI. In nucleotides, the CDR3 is TGTGCCAGCTCACCACCGAACAGGGGGTCGGAAAAACTGTTTTTT. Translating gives CASSPPNRGSEKLFF.

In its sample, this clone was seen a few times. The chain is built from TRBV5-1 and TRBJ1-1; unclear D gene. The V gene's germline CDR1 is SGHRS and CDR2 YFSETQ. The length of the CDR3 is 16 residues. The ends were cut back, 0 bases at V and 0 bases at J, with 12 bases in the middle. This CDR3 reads CASSLVPGDMNTEAFF. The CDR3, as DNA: TGCGCCAGCAGCTTGGTCCCAGGCGACATGAACACTGAAGCTTTCTTT.

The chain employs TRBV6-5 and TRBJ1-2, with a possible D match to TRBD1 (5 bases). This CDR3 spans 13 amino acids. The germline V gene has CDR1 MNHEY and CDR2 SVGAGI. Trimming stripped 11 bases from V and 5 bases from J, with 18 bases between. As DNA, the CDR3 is TGTGCCCGCACGGGGGGGGGTGTGTATGGCTACACCTTC. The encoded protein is CARTGGGVYGYTF.

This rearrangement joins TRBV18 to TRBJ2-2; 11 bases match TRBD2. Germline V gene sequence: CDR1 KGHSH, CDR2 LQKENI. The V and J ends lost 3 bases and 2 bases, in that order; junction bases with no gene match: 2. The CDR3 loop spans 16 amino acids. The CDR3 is CASSPRLAGNTGELFF. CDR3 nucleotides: TGTGCCAGCTCACCGCGACTAGCGGGAAACACCGGGGAGCTGTTTTTT.

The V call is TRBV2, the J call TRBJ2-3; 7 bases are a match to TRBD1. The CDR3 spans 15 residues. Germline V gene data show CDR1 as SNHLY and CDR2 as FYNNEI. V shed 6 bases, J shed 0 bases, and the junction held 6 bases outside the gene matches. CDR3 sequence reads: CASRHRGSSTDTQYF. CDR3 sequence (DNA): TGTGCCAGCAGACACAGGGGCAGTAGCACAGATACGCAGTATTTT. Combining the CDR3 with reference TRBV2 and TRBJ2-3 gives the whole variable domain EPEVTQTPSHQVTQMGQEVILRCVPISNHLYFYWYRQILGQKVEFLVSFYNNEISEKSEIFDDQFSVERPDGSNFTLKIRSTKLEDSAMYFCASRHRGSSTDTQYFGPGTRLTVL.